This T cell receptor (beta chain) was identified during a study of OX40 agonist ivuxolimab in advanced cancers. For the study at large: Intravenous ivuxolimab at 0.01 to 10 mg/kg was given to patients every 2 weeks.

Study-level findings and limits: The investigators did not determine what antigen specificity the expanded peripheral T cells had. Clonal expansion was seen in CD4+ and CD8+ blood T cells by week 6 at 0.1 to 3.0 mg/kg.

Concerning this clone: Its antigen remains unidentified.

Here immunoSEQ multiplex PCR was the method, and the copy in TCRdb shows in-frame clones only, minus some. This table holds about 77,000 clones, 65% to 85% found once. The sample here was CD4+ or CD8+ T cells sorted from blood, taken in a trial of the OX40 agonist ivuxolimab. The receptor was isolated from an adult with an advanced solid tumor such as melanoma, head and neck, liver or kidney cancer.

The DNA for the CDR3 is TGTGCCAGCAGTCCACTAGAACTAGCGGGAGAGACCCAGTACTTC. Its protein is CASSPLELAGETQYF. The rearrangement joins TRBV7-9 to TRBJ2-5; the match to TRBD2 covers 9 bases. V lost 6 bases and J lost 4; bases outside the gene matches: 9. The CDR3 length is 15 residues. The V gene's germline CDR1 is SEHNR and CDR2 FQNEAQ (reference sequence).